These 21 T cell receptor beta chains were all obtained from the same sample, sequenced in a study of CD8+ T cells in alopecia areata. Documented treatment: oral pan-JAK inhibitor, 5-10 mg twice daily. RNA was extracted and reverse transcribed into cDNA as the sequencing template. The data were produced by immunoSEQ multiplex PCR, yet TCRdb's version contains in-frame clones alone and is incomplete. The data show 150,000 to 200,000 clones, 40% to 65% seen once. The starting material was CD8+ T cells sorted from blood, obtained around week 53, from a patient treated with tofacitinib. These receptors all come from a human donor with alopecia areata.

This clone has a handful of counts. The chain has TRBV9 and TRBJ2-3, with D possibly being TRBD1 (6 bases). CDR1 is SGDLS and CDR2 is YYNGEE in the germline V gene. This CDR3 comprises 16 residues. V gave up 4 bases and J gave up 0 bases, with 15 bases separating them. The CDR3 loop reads CASSPRGRPSTDTQYF. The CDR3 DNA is TGTGCCAGCAGCCCCAGGGGTCGCCCGAGCACAGATACGCAGTATTTT.

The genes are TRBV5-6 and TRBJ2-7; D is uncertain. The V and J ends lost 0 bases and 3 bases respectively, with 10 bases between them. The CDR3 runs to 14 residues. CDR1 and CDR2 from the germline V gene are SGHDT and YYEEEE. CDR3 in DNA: TGTGCCAGCAGCTTGGAACTATCTCACTACGAGCAGTACTTC. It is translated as CASSLELSHYEQYF.

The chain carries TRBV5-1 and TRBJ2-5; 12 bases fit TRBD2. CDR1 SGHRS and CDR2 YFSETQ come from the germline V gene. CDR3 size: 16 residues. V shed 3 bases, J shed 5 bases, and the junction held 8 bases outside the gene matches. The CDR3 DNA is TGCGCCAGCAGCTCCCGACTAGCGGGGGTACGGGAGACCCAGTACTTC. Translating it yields CASSSRLAGVRETQYF.

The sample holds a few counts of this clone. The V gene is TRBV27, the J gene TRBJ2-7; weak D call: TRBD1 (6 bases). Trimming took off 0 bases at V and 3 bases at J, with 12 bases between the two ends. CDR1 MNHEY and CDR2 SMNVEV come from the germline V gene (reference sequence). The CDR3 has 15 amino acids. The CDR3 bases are TGTGCCAGCAGTTTATCGTGGACAGCAGACTACGAGCAGTACTTC. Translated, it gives CASSLSWTADYEQYF.

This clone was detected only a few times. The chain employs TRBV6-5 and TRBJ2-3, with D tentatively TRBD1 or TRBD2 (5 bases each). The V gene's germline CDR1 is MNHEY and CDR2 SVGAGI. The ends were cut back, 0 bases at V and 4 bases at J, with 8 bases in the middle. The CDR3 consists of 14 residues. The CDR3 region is CASSYSGESDTQYF. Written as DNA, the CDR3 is TGTGCCAGCAGTTACTCGGGGGAGTCAGATACGCAGTATTTT.

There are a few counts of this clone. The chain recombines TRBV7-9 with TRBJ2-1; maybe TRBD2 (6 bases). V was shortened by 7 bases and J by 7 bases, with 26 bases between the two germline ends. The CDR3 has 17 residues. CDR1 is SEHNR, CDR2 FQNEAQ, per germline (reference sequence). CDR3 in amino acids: CASTPRVLGPGRNEQFF. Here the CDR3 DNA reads TGTGCCAGCACCCCGAGGGTCTTGGGGCCAGGGAGGAATGAGCAGTTCTTC.

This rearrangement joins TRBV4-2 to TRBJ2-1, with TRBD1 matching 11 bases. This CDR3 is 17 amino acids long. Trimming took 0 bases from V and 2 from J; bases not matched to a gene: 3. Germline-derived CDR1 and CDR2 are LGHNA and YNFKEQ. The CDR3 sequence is CASSQDLDRGPYNEQFF. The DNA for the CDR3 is TGTGCCAGCAGCCAAGATCTGGACAGGGGGCCCTACAATGAGCAGTTCTTC.

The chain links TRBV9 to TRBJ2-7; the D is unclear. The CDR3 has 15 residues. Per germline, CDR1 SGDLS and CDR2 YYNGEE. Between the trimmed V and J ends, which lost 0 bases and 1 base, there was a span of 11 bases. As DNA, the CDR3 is TGTGCCAGCAGCGTAGGAGGTTCCGCTTCCTACGAGCAGTACTTC. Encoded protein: CASSVGGSASYEQYF.

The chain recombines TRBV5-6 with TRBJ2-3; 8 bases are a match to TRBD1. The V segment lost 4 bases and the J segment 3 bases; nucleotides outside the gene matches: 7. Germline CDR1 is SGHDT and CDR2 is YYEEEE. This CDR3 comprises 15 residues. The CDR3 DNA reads TGTGCCAGCAGCCGCTCGACAGGGGTAACAGATACGCAGTATTTT. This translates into CASSRSTGVTDTQYF.

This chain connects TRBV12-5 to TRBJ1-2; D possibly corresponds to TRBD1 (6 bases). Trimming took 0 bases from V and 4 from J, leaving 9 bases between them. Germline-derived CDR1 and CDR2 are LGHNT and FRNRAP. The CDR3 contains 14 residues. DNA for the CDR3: TGTGCTAGTGGTTTGGTAGGACAGATCTATGGCTACACCTTC. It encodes CASGLVGQIYGYTF.

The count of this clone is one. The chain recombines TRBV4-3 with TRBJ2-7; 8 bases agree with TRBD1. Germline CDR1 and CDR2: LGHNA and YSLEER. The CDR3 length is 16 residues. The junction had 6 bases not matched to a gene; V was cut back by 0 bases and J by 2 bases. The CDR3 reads CASSQEGPQGAYEQYF. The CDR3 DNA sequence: TGCGCCAGCAGCCAAGAGGGGCCACAGGGGGCCTACGAGCAGTACTTC.

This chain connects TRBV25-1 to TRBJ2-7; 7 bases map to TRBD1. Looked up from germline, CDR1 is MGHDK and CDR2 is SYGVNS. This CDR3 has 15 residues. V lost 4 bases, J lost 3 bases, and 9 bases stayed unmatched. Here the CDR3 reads CASSGTTGVFYEQYF. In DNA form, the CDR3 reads TGTGCCAGCAGTGGGACCACAGGGGTCTTCTACGAGCAGTACTTC.

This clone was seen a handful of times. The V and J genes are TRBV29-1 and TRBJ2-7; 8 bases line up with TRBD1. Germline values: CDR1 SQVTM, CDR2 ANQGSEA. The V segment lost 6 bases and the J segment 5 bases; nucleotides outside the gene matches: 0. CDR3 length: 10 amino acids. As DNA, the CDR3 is TGCAGCGTGACAGGGGACGAGCAGTACTTC. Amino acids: CSVTGDEQYF.

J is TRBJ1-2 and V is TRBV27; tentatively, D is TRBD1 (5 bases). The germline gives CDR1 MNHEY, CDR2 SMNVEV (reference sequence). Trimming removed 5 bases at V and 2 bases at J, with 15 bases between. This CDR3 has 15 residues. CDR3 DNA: TGTGCCAGCAGTATAACGTCACCAGGGAACTATGGCTACACCTTC. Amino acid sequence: CASSITSPGNYGYTF.

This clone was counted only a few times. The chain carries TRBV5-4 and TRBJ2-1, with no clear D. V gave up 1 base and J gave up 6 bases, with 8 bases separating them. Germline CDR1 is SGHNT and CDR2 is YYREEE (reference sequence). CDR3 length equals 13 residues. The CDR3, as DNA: TGTGCCAGCAGCTTGACCCTCGGCAATGAGCAGTTCTTC. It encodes CASSLTLGNEQFF.

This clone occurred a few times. CDR3 sequence reads: CASKSRRDRGQPQHF. The CDR3 bases are TGTGCCAGCAAATCCCGCCGGGACAGGGGTCAGCCCCAGCATTTT. The chain has TRBV6-5 and TRBJ1-5; 10 bases match TRBD1. From germline, CDR1 is MNHEY and CDR2 SVGAGI. With 7 bases clipped from V and 6 bases from J, the junction kept 9 bases outside the gene matches. This CDR3 has 15 residues.

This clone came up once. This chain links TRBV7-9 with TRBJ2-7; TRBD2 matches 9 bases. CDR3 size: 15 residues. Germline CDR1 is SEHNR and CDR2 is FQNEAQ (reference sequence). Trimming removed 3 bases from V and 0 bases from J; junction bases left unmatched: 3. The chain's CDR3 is CASSLATSGSYEQYF. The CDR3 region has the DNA TGTGCCAGCAGCTTGGCGACTAGCGGCTCCTACGAGCAGTACTTC.

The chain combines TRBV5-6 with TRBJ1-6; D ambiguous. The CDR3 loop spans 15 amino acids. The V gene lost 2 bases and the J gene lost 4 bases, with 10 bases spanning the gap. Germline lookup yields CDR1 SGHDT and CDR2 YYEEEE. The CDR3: CASSFRQLYNSPLHF. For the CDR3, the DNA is TGTGCCAGCAGCTTCCGGCAGTTATATAATTCACCCCTCCACTTT.

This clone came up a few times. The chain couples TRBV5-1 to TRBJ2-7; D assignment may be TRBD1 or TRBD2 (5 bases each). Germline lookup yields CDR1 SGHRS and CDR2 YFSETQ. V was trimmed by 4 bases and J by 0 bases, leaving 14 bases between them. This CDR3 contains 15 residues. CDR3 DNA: TGCGCCAGCAGCCCAGGAACGAGGGGCTCCTACGAGCAGTACTTC. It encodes CASSPGTRGSYEQYF.

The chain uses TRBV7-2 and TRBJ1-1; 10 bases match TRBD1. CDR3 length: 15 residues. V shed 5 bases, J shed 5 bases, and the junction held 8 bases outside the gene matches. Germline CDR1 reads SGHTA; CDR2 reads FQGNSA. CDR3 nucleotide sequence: TGTGCCAGCAGCCTCCGGACAGGGGGAAGGACTGAAGCTTTCTTT. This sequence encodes CASSLRTGGRTEAFF.

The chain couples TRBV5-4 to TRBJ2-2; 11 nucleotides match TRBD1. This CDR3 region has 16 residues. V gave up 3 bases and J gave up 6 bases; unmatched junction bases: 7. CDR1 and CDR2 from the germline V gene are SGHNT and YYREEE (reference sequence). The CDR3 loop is CASSWEDRGPAGELFF. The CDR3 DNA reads TGTGCCAGCAGCTGGGAGGACAGGGGGCCCGCCGGGGAGCTGTTTTTT.